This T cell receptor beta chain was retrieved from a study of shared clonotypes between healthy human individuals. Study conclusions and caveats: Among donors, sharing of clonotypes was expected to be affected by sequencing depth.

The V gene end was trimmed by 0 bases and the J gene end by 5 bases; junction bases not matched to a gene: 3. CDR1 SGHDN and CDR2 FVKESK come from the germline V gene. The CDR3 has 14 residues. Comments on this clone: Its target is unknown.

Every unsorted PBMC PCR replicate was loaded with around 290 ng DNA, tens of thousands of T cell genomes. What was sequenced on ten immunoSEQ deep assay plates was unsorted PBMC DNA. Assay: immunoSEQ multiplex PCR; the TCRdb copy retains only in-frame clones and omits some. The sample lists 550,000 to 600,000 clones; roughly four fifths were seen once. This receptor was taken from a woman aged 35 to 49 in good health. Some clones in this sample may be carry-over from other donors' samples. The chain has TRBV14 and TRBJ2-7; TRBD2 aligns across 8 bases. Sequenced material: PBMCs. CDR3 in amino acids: CASSQDRGGNEQYF. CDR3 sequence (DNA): TGTGCCAGCAGCCAAGATCGCGGGGGGAACGAGCAGTACTTC.